This T cell receptor (beta chain) was recorded in a study of CD8 T cells in ankylosing spondylitis. General observations from the study: There was a TCR beta motif, made of several highly homologous variants, that appeared characteristic of ankylosing spondylitis blood.

In regard to this clonotype: The antigen is undetermined.

The CDR3 has 11 amino acids. Trimming removed 2 bases from V and 15 bases from J, with 11 bases in between. In TCRdb, the 5' RACE reads were re-called with MiXCR into one record per CDR3 protein. The table shows roughly 400,000 distinct CDR3 sequences, with approximately 20% occurring only once. The TCR originated in a male donor with ankylosing spondylitis. The source material was blood, either unsorted or a sorted T cell fraction (not recorded which). The chain uses TRBV12-3 or TRBV12-4 and TRBJ2-1; D is unresolved. The CDR3 region has the DNA TGTGCCAGCAGTTTAAGTCAGACCGTGTTCTTC. Translated: CASSLSQTVFF.